The 30 T cell receptor beta chains in this list originate from one sample, sequenced in a study of shared clonotypes between healthy human individuals. This table comes from immunoSEQ multiplex PCR, and its TCRdb copy is limited to in-frame clones, with some not included. The sample carries 2,500,000 or so clones, more than 85% recorded once. Sequencing was performed on naive CD4+ T cells from PBMCs. As for subset: CD45RA+ positively selected. Receptors were obtained from a man aged 18 to 30 in good health. Some clones in this sample may be carry-over from other donors' samples.

The V and J genes are TRBV27 and TRBJ2-3; 7 nucleotides agree with TRBD2. Germline V gene lookup returns CDR1 MNHEY and CDR2 SMNVEV (reference sequence). V lost 8 bases to trimming and J lost 14 bases; unmatched junction nucleotides: 19. This CDR3 region has 14 residues. This CDR3 reads CASSPGGGRKKVYF. In nucleotides, the CDR3 is TGTGCCAGCTCCCCGGGGGGAGGGCGAAAAAAGGTGTATTTT.

The rearrangement joins TRBV5-5 to TRBJ2-1, with 7 bases that match TRBD2. CDR1 is SGHKS, CDR2 YYEKEE, per germline (reference sequence). V shed 6 bases and J 3 bases; nucleotides not matched to a gene: 12. The CDR3 length is 16 residues. CDR3 loop: CASIRGSGGHYNEQFF. The CDR3 DNA reads TGTGCCAGCATCCGGGGCTCGGGAGGTCACTACAATGAGCAGTTCTTC.

The chain is built from TRBV27 and TRBJ2-5; perhaps TRBD2 as D (6 bases). Trimming took off 3 bases at V and 9 bases at J, with 14 bases between the two ends. CDR3 size: 13 residues. The germline V gene encodes CDR1 MNHEY and CDR2 SMNVEV (reference sequence). The CDR3 protein is CASSFGGVEAQYF. The CDR3 bases are TGTGCCAGCAGTTTCGGAGGGGTTGAGGCCCAGTACTTC.

The V and J genes are TRBV4-2 and TRBJ2-3; no clear D. V lost 0 bases and J lost 6, with 16 bases in between. Germline CDR1 LGHNA, CDR2 YNFKEQ. The CDR3 has 16 residues. The CDR3 here is CASSQEVNRFGDTQYF. In DNA, the CDR3 is TGTGCCAGCAGCCAAGAGGTTAACCGATTTGGGGATACGCAGTATTTT.

The V and J genes are TRBV20-1 and TRBJ1-1; no firm D call. Trimming removed 3 bases at V and 4 bases at J, with 6 bases between. The germline V gene has CDR1 DFQATT and CDR2 SNEGSKA (reference sequence). This CDR3 region has 11 residues. The CDR3 DNA is TGCAGTGCTAGCAGACCCACTGAAGCTTTCTTT. Amino acid sequence: CSASRPTEAFF.

The chain couples TRBV5-1 to TRBJ2-3; perhaps TRBD1 as D (8 bases). V was shortened by 4 bases and J by 5 bases, with 14 bases between the two germline ends. The CDR3 is made up of 14 amino acids. CDR1 is SGHRS, CDR2 YFSETQ, per germline. The CDR3 spells CASSVQGGRDTQYF. CDR3 coding DNA: TGCGCCAGCAGCGTACAGGGGGGGAGAGATACGCAGTATTTT.

The chain has TRBV28 and TRBJ2-2, with D perhaps matching TRBD1 (5 bases). Germline loops: CDR1 MDHEN, CDR2 SYDVKM. The CDR3 contains 13 residues. The V gene lost 6 bases and the J gene lost 10 bases, with 15 bases spanning the gap. This CDR3 reads CASRPLTDMELFF. DNA for the CDR3: TGTGCCAGCAGACCCCTGACAGATATGGAGCTGTTTTTT.

This chain joins TRBV18 and TRBJ1-2, with TRBD1 identical over 7 bases. Germline-derived CDR1 and CDR2 are KGHSH and LQKENI. The CDR3 runs to 14 residues. Germline trimming cut 0 bases from V and 7 bases from J; bases unmatched to any gene: 5. CDR3 bases: TGTGCCAGCTCACCACCGACAGGGATTCGTGGCTACACCTTC. Residues: CASSPPTGIRGYTF.

V and J are TRBV6-6 and TRBJ2-3; 12 bases are a match to TRBD2. In germline, CDR1 is MNHNY, CDR2 SVGAGI (reference sequence). J lost 7 bases, V lost 5 bases, and 7 bases had no gene match. The CDR3 length is 15 residues. In nucleotides, the CDR3 is TGTGCCAGCAGTCCGCTAGCGGGAGGGCCGAATACGCAGTATTTT. This translates into CASSPLAGGPNTQYF.

The J gene is TRBJ1-1, the V gene TRBV6-5; no clear D. Germline CDR1 MNHEY, CDR2 SVGAGI. The V end was cut by 2 bases, the J end by 3 bases, with 16 bases between. This CDR3 is built from 16 residues. In DNA form, the CDR3 reads TGTGCCAGCAGTTACGGAACGATCTCCCGGGACACTGAAGCTTTCTTT. Protein product: CASSYGTISRDTEAFF.

This sequence joins TRBV7-2 and TRBJ1-3, with a tentative D call TRBD1 (5 bases). This CDR3 spans 15 amino acids. With 5 bases removed from V and 4 bases from J, the gap between germline ends came to 15 bases. The germline V gene encodes CDR1 SGHTA and CDR2 FQGNSA. The CDR3 DNA sequence: TGTGCCAGCAGCAGCCTGGGGCGGTTAGGAAACACCATATATTTT. Protein: CASSSLGRLGNTIYF.

A word on this clone: Other DNA sequences within the sample encode an identical CDR3. This chain connects TRBV7-3 to TRBJ2-1; D is perhaps TRBD2 (6 bases). There are 12 residues in the CDR3. V was clipped by 4 bases and J by 7 bases, with 8 bases between them. Germline assignment: CDR1 SGHTA and CDR2 FQGTGA. CDR3 in DNA: TGTGCCAGCAGCTCCGGGGGAAATGAGCAGTTCTTC. This encodes CASSSGGNEQFF.

CDR3 DNA sequence: TGTGCCAGCAGCCGCGGCGCTCAGTATGGCTACACCTTC. Amino acids: CASSRGAQYGYTF. V gene TRBV7-2 combines with J gene TRBJ1-2; D ambiguous. Germline-derived CDR1 and CDR2 are SGHTA and FQGNSA. The CDR3 spans 13 residues. Trimming took off 5 bases at V and 5 bases at J, with 12 bases between the two ends. Combining the CDR3 with reference TRBV7-2 and TRBJ1-2 gives the whole variable domain GAGVSQSPSNKVTEKGKDVELRCDPISGHTALYWYRQSLGQGLEFLIYFQGNSAPDKSGLPSDRFSAERTGGSVSTLTIQRTQQEDSAVYLCASSRGAQYGYTFGSGTRLTVV.

The rearrangement uses TRBV2 and TRBJ1-1, with a weak D call TRBD1 (6 bases). CDR3 size: 15 residues. V lost 8 bases and J lost 4, with 20 bases in between. Germline-derived CDR1 and CDR2 are SNHLY and FYNNEI. This chain's CDR3 is CASGTTSGAPTEAFF. Written as DNA, the CDR3 is TGTGCCAGCGGGACCACTTCGGGGGCCCCCACTGAAGCTTTCTTT.

This rearrangement joins TRBV27 to TRBJ1-1, with no clear D. Germline loops: CDR1 MNHEY, CDR2 SMNVEV (reference sequence). The V end lost 7 bases, the J end lost 3 bases, and 18 bases lay between the germline ends. The CDR3 runs to 15 residues. The CDR3 region has the DNA TGTGCCAGCAACGGAGTGGGGTCCGGAGACACTGAAGCTTTCTTT. Amino acids: CASNGVGSGDTEAFF.

The chain recombines TRBV27 with TRBJ1-2; tentative D call: TRBD1 (6 bases). Germline V lookup: CDR1 MNHEY, CDR2 SMNVEV (reference sequence). The CDR3 extends over 15 amino acids. The V end lost 5 bases, the J end lost 7 bases, and 20 bases lay between the germline ends. The CDR3 sequence is CASSPTGIFPPGYTF. The DNA for the CDR3 is TGTGCCAGCAGTCCCACAGGGATTTTCCCGCCTGGCTACACCTTC.

The rearrangement uses TRBV2 and TRBJ2-3; TRBD2 agrees at 7 bases. CDR3 length equals 14 residues. CDR1 and CDR2 from the germline V gene are SNHLY and FYNNEI. V lost 8 bases to trimming and J lost 3 bases; unmatched junction nucleotides: 8. DNA for the CDR3: TGTGCCAGCCGATCTGGGCGGGAGACAGATACGCAGTATTTT. Its translation is CASRSGRETDTQYF.

The chain joins TRBV28 to TRBJ1-4; 10 positions agree with TRBD1. V gave up 10 bases and J gave up 3 bases; unmatched junction bases: 14. The germline V gene has CDR1 MDHEN and CDR2 SYDVKM. CDR3 size: 17 residues. CDR3 in amino acids: CAIRRDRGVTANEKLFF. DNA for the CDR3: TGTGCCATCCGCCGGGACAGGGGTGTTACGGCTAATGAAAAACTGTTTTTT.

The J gene is TRBJ2-7, the V gene TRBV7-2; D is tentatively TRBD1 or TRBD2 (7 bases each). Germline values: CDR1 SGHTA, CDR2 FQGNSA. Trimming left V 4 bases short and J 1 base short, with 11 bases between. The CDR3 runs to 14 residues. The CDR3 loop reads CASSWGGQSYEQYF. The CDR3 region has the DNA TGTGCCAGCAGCTGGGGGGGACAGTCCTACGAGCAGTACTTC.

The chain carries TRBV7-3 and TRBJ2-7; TRBD2 matches 7 bases. J gave up 3 bases and V 0 bases, and 2 bases lay outside the gene matches. CDR3 length: 14 amino acids. Per germline, CDR1 SGHTA and CDR2 FQGTGA. CDR3 residues: CASSLTGGNYEQYF. DNA for the CDR3: TGTGCCAGCAGCTTAACGGGGGGGAACTACGAGCAGTACTTC.

V is TRBV19 and J is TRBJ1-4; 9 positions agree with TRBD1. CDR3 length: 15 amino acids. Germline V gives CDR1 LNHDA, CDR2 SQIVND (reference sequence). V was clipped by 4 bases and J by 7 bases; unmatched bases: 7. In DNA, the CDR3 is TGTGCCAGTAGTAGATTCGGGACAGGGTTTGAAAAACTGTTTTTT. It yields the protein CASSRFGTGFEKLFF.

The gene calls are TRBV20-1 and TRBJ1-2, with D hard to call. This CDR3 region has 11 residues. V shed 5 bases and J shed 3 bases, with 7 bases lying between them. The germline CDR1 and CDR2 sequences are DFQATT and SNEGSKA (reference sequence). The CDR3 sequence is CSAHLDYGYTF. Written as DNA, the CDR3 is TGCAGTGCTCACCTAGACTATGGCTACACCTTC.

The rearrangement joins TRBV28 to TRBJ2-1; 12 positions match TRBD2. Germline-derived CDR1 and CDR2 are MDHEN and SYDVKM. J gave up 12 bases and V 7 bases, and 22 bases lay outside the gene matches. This CDR3 is built from 18 residues. The CDR3 DNA is TGTGCCAGCACCAACCTCGGGGCTAGCGGGAGGGCCCAAGTGGGGCAGTTCTTC. It codes for CASTNLGASGRAQVGQFF. The complete variable domain, with remaining parts taken from reference TRBV28 and TRBJ2-1, reads DVKVTQSSRYLVKRTGEKVFLECVQDMDHENMFWYRQDPGLGLRLIYFSYDVKMKEKGDIPEGYSVSREKKERFSLILESASTNQTSMYLCASTNLGASGRAQVGQFFGPGTRLTVL.

The chain uses TRBV28 and TRBJ2-1; TRBD2 matches 9 bases. V lost 5 bases, J lost 3 bases, and 11 bases stayed unmatched. This CDR3 contains 17 residues. Germline V gives CDR1 MDHEN, CDR2 SYDVKM. The CDR3 DNA follows: TGTGCCAGCAGTCTGACTAGAGCGGGAGGAATCTACAATGAGCAGTTCTTC. Amino acid sequence: CASSLTRAGGIYNEQFF.

V and J are TRBV18 and TRBJ1-1; D gene uncertain. This CDR3 has 15 residues. The V and J ends lost 3 bases and 4 bases respectively, with 15 bases between them. CDR1 is KGHSH and CDR2 is LQKENI in the germline V gene. The CDR3 loop is CASSPGQAGITEAFF. CDR3 nucleotides: TGTGCCAGCTCACCCGGTCAGGCAGGTATCACTGAAGCTTTCTTT.

The chain recombines TRBV5-6 with TRBJ1-2; perhaps TRBD1 as D (6 bases). Trimming pared 1 base from V and 2 bases from J, leaving 24 bases between. This CDR3 is 19 amino acids long. Germline assignment: CDR1 SGHDT and CDR2 YYEEEE. The DNA of the CDR3 is TGTGCCAGCAGCTTGATGTTCTATTTGGCAGGGGAAACGAACTATGGCTACACCTTC. Protein product: CASSLMFYLAGETNYGYTF.

The CDR3, as DNA: TGTGCCACCTCGGTAAACACTGAAGCTTTCTTT. Translating gives CATSVNTEAFF. The chain carries TRBV28 and TRBJ1-1; D call uncertain. The CDR3 is 11 amino acids. Germline lookup yields CDR1 MDHEN and CDR2 SYDVKM. Trimming took off 10 bases at V and 2 bases at J, with 8 bases between the two ends.

The chain recombines TRBV4-2 with TRBJ2-7; D not certain. Germline V lookup: CDR1 LGHNA, CDR2 YNFKEQ. V lost 1 base to trimming and J lost 5 bases, with 6 bases between them. The CDR3 covers 12 residues. CDR3 sequence reads: CASSQVTNEQYF. CDR3 bases: TGTGCCAGCAGCCAAGTCACAAACGAGCAGTACTTC.

The V call is TRBV6-5, the J call TRBJ1-1; D is uncertain. This CDR3 contains 13 residues. V was cut by 0 bases and J by 10 bases, with 12 bases left in between. Germline CDR1 and CDR2: MNHEY and SVGAGI. CDR3 region: CASSYSRSVRAFF. Written as DNA, the CDR3 is TGTGCCAGCAGTTACTCGAGGTCCGTCCGAGCTTTCTTT.

The chain employs TRBV23-1 and TRBJ2-3, with no clear D. TRBV23-1 carries the ORF label, with uncertain function. The CDR3 extends over 11 amino acids. V was shortened by 8 bases and J by 4 bases, with 7 bases between the two germline ends. CDR3 protein: CASSTSDTQYF. CDR3 DNA sequence: TGCGCCAGCTCGACCTCAGATACGCAGTATTTT.